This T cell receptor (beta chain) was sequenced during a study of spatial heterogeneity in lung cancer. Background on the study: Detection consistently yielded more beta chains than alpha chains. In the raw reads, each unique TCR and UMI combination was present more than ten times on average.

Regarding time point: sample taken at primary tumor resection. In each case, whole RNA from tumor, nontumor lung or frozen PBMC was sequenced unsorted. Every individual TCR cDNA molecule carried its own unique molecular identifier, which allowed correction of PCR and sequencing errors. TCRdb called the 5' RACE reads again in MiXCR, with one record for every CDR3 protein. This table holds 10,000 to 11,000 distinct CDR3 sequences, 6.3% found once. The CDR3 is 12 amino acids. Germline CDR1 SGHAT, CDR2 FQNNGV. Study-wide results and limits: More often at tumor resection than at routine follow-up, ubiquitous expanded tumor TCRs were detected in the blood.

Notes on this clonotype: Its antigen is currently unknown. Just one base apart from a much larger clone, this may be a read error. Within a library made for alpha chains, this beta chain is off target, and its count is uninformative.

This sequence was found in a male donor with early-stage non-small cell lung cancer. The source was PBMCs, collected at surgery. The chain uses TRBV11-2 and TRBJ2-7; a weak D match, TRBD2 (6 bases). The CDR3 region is CVSSLASYEQYF. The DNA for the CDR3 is TGTGTCAGCAGTCTAGCGTCCTACGAGCAGTACTTC.